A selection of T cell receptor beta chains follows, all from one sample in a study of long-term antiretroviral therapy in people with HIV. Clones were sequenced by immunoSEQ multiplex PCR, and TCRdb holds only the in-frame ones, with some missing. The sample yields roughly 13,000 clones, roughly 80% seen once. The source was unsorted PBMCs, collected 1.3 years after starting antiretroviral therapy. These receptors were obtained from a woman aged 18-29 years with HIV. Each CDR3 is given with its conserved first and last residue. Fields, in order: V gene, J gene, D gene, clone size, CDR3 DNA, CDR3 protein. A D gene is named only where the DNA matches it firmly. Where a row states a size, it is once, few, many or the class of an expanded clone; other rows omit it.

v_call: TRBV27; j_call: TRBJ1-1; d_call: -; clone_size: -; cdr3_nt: TGTGCCAGCAGACCGGGACGGGGTAGCACTGAAGCTTTCTTT; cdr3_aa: CASRPGRGSTEAFF
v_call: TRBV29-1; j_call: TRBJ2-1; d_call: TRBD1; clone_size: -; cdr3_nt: TGCAGCGTTGAGGGGGACAGCCTCAATGAGCAGTTCTTC; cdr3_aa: CSVEGDSLNEQFF
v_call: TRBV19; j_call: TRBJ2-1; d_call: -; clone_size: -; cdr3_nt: TGTGCCAGTAGTATGAGGGCCTCACGATACAATGAGCAGTTCTTC; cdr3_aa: CASSMRASRYNEQFF
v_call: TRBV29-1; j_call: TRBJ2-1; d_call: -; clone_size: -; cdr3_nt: TGCAGCGTGGTCTCCGGGGGCGGGAGAAACCATGAGCAGTTCTTC; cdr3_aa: CSVVSGGGRNHEQFF
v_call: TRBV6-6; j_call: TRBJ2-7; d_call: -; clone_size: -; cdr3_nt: TGTGCCAGCAGTTACCCAGCTGCCTACGAGCAGTACTTC; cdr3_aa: CASSYPAAYEQYF
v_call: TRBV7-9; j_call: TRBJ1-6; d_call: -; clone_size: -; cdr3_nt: TGTGCCAGCAGTACGGACAGCTATAATTCACCCCTCCACTTT; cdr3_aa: CASSTDSYNSPLHF
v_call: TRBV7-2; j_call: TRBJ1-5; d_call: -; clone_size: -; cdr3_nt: TGTGCCAGCAGCTGGGGAGACAATCAGCCCCAGCATTTT; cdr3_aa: CASSWGDNQPQHF
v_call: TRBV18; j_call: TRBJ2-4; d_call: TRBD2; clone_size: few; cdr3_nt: TGTGCCAGCTCACCTCTCCTCGGACTAGCGGGAGTTGACAAAAACATTCAGTACTTC; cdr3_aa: CASSPLLGLAGVDKNIQYF
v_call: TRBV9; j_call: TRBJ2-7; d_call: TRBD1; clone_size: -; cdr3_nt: TGTGCCAGCAGCAGCTCGGGGACAGGGATTGACGAGCAGTACTTC; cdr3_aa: CASSSSGTGIDEQYF
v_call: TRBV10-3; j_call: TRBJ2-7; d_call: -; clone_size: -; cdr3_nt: TGTGCCATCAGTGCCCGCGGCGAGCAGTACTTC; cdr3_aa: CAISARGEQYF
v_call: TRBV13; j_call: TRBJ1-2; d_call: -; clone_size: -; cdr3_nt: TGTGCCAGCAGCTTATCGGGCAGTGCCTATGGCTACACCTTC; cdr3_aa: CASSLSGSAYGYTF
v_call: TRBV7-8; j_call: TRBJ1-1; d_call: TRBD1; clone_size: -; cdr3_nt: TGTGCCAGCAGCTTAGACTCAGGGGGAGTATCGAGCACTGAAGCTTTCTTT; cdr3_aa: CASSLDSGGVSSTEAFF
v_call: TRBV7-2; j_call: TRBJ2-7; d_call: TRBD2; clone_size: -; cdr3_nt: TGTGCCAGCAGCTTAGAGTGGGCGGGGGGCGAGCAGTACTTC; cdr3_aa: CASSLEWAGGEQYF
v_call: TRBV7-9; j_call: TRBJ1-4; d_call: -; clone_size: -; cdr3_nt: TGTGCCAGCACCCCGTCGGGGAGGGGAGTAGATGAAAAACTGTTTTTT; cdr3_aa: CASTPSGRGVDEKLFF
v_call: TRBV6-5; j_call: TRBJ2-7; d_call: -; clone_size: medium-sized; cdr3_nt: TGTGCCAGCAGTTTTGAAGGGAGTTCCTACGAGCAGTACTTC; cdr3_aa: CASSFEGSSYEQYF
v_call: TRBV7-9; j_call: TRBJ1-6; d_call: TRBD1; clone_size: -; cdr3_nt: TGTGCCAGCAGCTCCGTGACAGGGGGCTCACCCCTCCACTTT; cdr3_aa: CASSSVTGGSPLHF
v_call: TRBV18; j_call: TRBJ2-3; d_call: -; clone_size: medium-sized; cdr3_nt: TGTGCCAGCTCACCACCGTCCACAGATACGCAGTATTTT; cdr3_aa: CASSPPSTDTQYF
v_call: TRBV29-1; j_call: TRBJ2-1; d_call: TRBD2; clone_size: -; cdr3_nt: TGCAGCAGTAGGGAGGGTGAGCAGTTCTTC; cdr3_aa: CSSREGEQFF
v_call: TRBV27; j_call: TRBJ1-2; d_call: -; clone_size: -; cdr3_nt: TGTGCCAGCACACCCCTCGCCGCGGACCTGGCCGTGAGCTACACCTTC; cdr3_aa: CASTPLAADLAVSYTF
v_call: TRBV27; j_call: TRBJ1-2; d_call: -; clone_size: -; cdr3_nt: TGTGCCAGCAGTTTCGGTTCGGGAAGGGCGTATGGCTACACCTTC; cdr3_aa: CASSFGSGRAYGYTF
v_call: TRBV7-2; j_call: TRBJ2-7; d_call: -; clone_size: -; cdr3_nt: TGTGCCAGCAGCCCAAGTTATGCCTACGAGCAGTACTTC; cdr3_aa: CASSPSYAYEQYF
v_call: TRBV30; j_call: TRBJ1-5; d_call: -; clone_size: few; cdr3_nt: TGTGCCTGGGAAACAGGGCCCAATCAGCCCCAGCATTTT; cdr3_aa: CAWETGPNQPQHF
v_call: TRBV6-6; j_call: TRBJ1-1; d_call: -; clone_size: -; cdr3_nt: TGTGCCAGCAGTTACGGGATGAATGAAGCTTTCTTT; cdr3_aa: CASSYGMNEAFF
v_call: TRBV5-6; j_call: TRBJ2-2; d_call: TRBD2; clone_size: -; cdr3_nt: TGTGCCAGCAGCTTGTTAACTAGCGGAGACACCGGGGAGCTGTTTTTT; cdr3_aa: CASSLLTSGDTGELFF
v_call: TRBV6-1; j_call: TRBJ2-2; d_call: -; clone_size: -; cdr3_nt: TGTGCCAGCACATCGTTTGGGCCCGGGGAGCTGTTTTTT; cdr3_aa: CASTSFGPGELFF
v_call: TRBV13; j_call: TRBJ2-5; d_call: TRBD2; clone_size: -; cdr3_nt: TGTGCCAGCAGCTCGCGTAGACTAGCGGAAGAGACCCAGTACTTC; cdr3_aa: CASSSRRLAEETQYF
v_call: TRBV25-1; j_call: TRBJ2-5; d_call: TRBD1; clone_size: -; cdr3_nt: TGTGCCAGCAGTGACCGGGACAGGGTCCCAGAGACCCAGTACTTC; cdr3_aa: CASSDRDRVPETQYF
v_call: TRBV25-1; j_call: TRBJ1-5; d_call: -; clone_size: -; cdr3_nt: TGTGCCAGCAGTGAAAAGGGAACAGATCAGCCCCAGCATTTT; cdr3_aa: CASSEKGTDQPQHF
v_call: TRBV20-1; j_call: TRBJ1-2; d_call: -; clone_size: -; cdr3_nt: TGCAGTGCTAGTCTCGATGGCTACACCTTC; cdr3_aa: CSASLDGYTF
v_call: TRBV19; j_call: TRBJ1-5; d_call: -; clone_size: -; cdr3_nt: TGTGCCAGTAGTATTGGCGGCGGGGCCCAGTATCAGCCCCAGCATTTT; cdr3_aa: CASSIGGGAQYQPQHF
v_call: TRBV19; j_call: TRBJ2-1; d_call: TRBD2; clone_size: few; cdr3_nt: TGTGCCAGTAGTGGGGGTATAGCGGGACTAAAGTTCTTC; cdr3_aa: CASSGGIAGLKFF
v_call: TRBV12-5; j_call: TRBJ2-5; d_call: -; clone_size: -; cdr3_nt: TGTGCTAGTGGTCATGGACCGCAAGAGACCCAGTACTTC; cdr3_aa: CASGHGPQETQYF
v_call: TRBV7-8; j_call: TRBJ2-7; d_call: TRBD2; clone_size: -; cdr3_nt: TGTGCCAGCAGCTCCAACACCGGGACTAGCGGTGGAGAGCAGTACTTC; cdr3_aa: CASSSNTGTSGGEQYF
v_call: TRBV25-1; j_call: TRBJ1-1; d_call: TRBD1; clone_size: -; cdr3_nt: TGTGCCAGCAGTAAATGGGCCGGACAGGGGAACACTGAAGCTTTCTTT; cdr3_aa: CASSKWAGQGNTEAFF
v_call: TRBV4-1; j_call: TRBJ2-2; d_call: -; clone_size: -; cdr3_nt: TGCGCCAGCAGCCAATGGCTAGGGGACACCGGGGAGCTGTTTTTT; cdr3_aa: CASSQWLGDTGELFF
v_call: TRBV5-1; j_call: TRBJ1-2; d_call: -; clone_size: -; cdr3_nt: TGCGCCAGCAGCCGCGGGAATGGCTACACCTTC; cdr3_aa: CASSRGNGYTF
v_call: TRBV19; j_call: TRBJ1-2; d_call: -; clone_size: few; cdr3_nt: TGTGCCAGTAGTCTCCGGGACACGGCGTCCTATGGCTACACCTTC; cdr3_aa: CASSLRDTASYGYTF
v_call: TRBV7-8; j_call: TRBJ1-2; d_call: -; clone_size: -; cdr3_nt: TGTGCCAGCAGCTTAGATACGAGGGTTTTAAACTATGGCTACACCTTC; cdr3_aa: CASSLDTRVLNYGYTF
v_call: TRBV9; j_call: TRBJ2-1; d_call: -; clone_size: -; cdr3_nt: TGTGCCAGCAGCGTAGTGGGGGCCTTAGGCAATGAGCAGTTCTTC; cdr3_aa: CASSVVGALGNEQFF
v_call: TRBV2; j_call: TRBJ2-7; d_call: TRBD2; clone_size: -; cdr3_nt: TGTGCCAGCAGTGAATCGCTCTTTCAGGGAGCGGGAAGAAACGAGCAGTACTTC; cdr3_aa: CASSESLFQGAGRNEQYF
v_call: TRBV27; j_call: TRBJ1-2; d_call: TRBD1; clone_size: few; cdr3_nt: TGTGCCAGCAGCGGGACAGGGGACTATGGCTACACCTTC; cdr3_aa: CASSGTGDYGYTF
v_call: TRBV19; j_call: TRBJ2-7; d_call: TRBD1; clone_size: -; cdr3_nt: TGTGCCAGTAGTATAGGGGGACAGGGGCGCCTCTACGAGCAGTACTTC; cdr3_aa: CASSIGGQGRLYEQYF
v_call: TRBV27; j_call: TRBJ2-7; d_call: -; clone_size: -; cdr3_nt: TGTGCCAGCAGAGCGCCCTCGCCTCCGTACGAGCAGTACTTC; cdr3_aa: CASRAPSPPYEQYF
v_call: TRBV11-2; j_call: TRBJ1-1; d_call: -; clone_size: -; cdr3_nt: TGTGCCAGCAGCTTGTCAGGAAACACTGAAGCTTTCTTT; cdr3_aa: CASSLSGNTEAFF
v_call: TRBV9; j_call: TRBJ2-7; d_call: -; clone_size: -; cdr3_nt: TGTGCCAGCAGCGCGGGGGACGGATACTTCTACGAGCAGTACTTC; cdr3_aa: CASSAGDGYFYEQYF
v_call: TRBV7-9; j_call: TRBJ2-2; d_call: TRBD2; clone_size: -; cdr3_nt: TGTGCCAGCAGTCTAGCGGGCCTAAACACCGGGGAGCTGTTTTTT; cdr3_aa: CASSLAGLNTGELFF
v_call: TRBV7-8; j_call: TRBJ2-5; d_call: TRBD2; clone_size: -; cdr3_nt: TGTGCCAGCAGCAGGACTAGCGGGGAAACAGAGACCCAGTACTTC; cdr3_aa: CASSRTSGETETQYF
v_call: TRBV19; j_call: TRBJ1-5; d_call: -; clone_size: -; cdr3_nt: TGTGCCAGTACCTACGAGGAAGGAGGCCATAGCAATCAGCCCCAGCATTTT; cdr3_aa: CASTYEEGGHSNQPQHF
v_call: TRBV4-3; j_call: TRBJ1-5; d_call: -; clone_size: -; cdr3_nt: TGCGCCAGCAGCCAAGATGGAGGGGGGAACCAGCCCCAGCATTTT; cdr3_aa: CASSQDGGGNQPQHF
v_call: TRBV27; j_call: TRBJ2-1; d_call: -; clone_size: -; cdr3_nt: TGTGCCAGCAGCGGACAGACCAGGGACAATGAGCAGTTCTTC; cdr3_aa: CASSGQTRDNEQFF
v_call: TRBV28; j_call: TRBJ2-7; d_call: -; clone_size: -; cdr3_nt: TGTGCCAGCAGCCCGAACTACGAGCAGTACTTC; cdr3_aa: CASSPNYEQYF
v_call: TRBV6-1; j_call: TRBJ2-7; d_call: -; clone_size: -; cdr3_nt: TGTGCCAGCGGAGCCTGGGACCGGGCGTACGAGCAGTACTTC; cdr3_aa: CASGAWDRAYEQYF
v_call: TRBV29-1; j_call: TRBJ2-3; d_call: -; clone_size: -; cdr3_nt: TGCAGCGTTCCCCGAGGGGCAGATACGCAGTATTTT; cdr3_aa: CSVPRGADTQYF
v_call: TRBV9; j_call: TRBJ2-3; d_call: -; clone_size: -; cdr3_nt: TGTGCCAGCAGCAGTGAATGGGCAGATACGCAGTATTTT; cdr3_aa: CASSSEWADTQYF
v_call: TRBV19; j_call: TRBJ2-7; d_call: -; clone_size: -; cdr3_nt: TGTGCCAGTAGTATAGCTGGCTACGAGCAGTACTTC; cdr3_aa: CASSIAGYEQYF